This is a list of T cell receptor beta chains from one sample in a study of blood T cell repertoires in COVID-19. TCRdb keeps only in-frame clones here, not all; method: immunoSEQ multiplex PCR. Of over 250,000 clones in the sample, around nine tenths are singletons; the top ten hold 1.1%. The sample was PBMCs or T cells enriched from blood (not recorded which). The receptors were gathered from a woman aged 25 to 39 who had recovered from COVID-19. The CDR3 runs from the conserved cysteine through the conserved F or W. The D gene is left open where the match is weak. Some rows have no size entry. The others give once, few or many, or a class for an expanded clone.

D gene	V gene	J gene	clone size	CDR3 protein	CDR3 DNA
-	TRBV7-8	TRBJ1-1	few	CASSLEGGKATEAFF	TGTGCCAGCAGCTTAGAAGGGGGAAAGGCCACTGAAGCTTTCTTT
TRBD2	TRBV5-5	TRBJ2-7	-	CASSQTGTSGYEQYF	TGTGCCAGCAGCCAAACCGGGACTAGCGGCTACGAGCAGTACTTC
TRBD1	TRBV27	TRBJ2-5	-	CASRNRGRETQYF	TGTGCCAGCAGAAACAGGGGGCGGGAGACCCAGTACTTC
-	TRBV9	TRBJ2-1	-	CASSARASVYNEQFF	TGTGCCAGCAGCGCGAGGGCTAGCGTCTACAATGAGCAGTTCTTC
TRBD2	TRBV7-9	TRBJ2-7	-	CASSYLAGASYEQYF	TGTGCCAGCAGTTATCTAGCGGGAGCGTCCTACGAGCAGTACTTC
TRBD2	TRBV2	TRBJ2-7	few	CASSEPPASGSYEQYF	TGTGCCAGCAGTGAACCTCCGGCTAGCGGCTCCTACGAGCAGTACTTC
TRBD1	TRBV27	TRBJ1-5	-	CASAGQDSPINQPQHF	TGTGCCAGCGCGGGACAGGATTCCCCAATAAATCAGCCCCAGCATTTT
-	TRBV11-2	TRBJ1-2	-	CASSGGTAYGYTF	TGTGCCAGCAGTGGGGGGACGGCGTATGGCTACACCTTC
-	TRBV11-2	TRBJ2-2	once	CASSLGGALKMNTGELFF	TGTGCCAGCAGCTTAGGTGGAGCCCTTAAGATGAACACCGGGGAGCTGTTTTTT
-	TRBV5-1	TRBJ1-1	-	CASSLTGKNTEAFF	TGCGCCAGCAGCTTGACAGGGAAGAACACTGAGGCTTTCTTT
-	TRBV7-3	TRBJ2-3	-	CASSSPEATDTQYF	TGTGCCAGCAGCTCCCCCGAGGCCACAGATACGCAGTATTTT
-	TRBV19	TRBJ1-4	-	CASTLQGSGNEKLFF	TGTGCCAGTACCTTACAGGGATCCGGTAATGAAAAACTGTTTTTT
TRBD1	TRBV3-1/TRBV3-2	TRBJ1-1	-	CASRRTGGTEAFF	TGTGCCAGCAGGAGGACAGGGGGCACTGAAGCTTTCTTT
-	TRBV27	TRBJ1-2	-	CASSSSDRPKVGYTF	TGTGCCAGCAGTTCCTCGGACAGACCCAAGGTCGGCTACACCTTC